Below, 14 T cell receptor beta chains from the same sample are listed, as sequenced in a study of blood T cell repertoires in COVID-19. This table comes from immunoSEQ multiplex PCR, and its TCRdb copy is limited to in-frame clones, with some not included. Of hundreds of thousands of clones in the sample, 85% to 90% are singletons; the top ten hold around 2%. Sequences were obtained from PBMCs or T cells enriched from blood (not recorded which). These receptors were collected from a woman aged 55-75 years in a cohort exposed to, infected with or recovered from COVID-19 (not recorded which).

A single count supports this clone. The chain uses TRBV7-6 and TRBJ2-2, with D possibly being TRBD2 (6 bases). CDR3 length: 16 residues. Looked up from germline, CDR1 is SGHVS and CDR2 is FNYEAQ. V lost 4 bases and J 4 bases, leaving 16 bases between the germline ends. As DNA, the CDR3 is TGTGCCAGCAGCTCCGGAGGGGCAAGGGGCACCGGGGAGCTGTTTTTT. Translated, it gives CASSSGGARGTGELFF.

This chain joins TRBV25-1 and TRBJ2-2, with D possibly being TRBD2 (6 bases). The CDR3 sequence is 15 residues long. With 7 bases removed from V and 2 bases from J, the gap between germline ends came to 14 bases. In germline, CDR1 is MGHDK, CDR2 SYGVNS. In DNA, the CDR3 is TGTGCCAGCAAAGGAGGGCAGGGCAACACCGGGGAGCTGTTTTTT. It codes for CASKGGQGNTGELFF.

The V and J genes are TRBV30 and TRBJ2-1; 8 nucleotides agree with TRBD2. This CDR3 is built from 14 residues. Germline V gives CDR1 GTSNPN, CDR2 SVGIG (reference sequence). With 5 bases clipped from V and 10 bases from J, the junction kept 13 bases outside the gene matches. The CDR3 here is CAWRLAGSREEQFF. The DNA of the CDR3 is TGTGCCTGGCGGCTAGCGGGCTCTAGGGAAGAGCAGTTCTTC.

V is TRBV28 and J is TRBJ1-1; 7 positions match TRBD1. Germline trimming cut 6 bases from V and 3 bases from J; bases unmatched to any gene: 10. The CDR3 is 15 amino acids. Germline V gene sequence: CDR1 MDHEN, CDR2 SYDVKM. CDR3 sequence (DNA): TGTGCCAGCAGAACCGCGACAGGGAGAGACACTGAAGCTTTCTTT. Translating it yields CASRTATGRDTEAFF. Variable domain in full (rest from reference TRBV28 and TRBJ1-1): DVKVTQSSRYLVKRTGEKVFLECVQDMDHENMFWYRQDPGLGLRLIYFSYDVKMKEKGDIPEGYSVSREKKERFSLILESASTNQTSMYLCASRTATGRDTEAFFGQGTRLTVV.

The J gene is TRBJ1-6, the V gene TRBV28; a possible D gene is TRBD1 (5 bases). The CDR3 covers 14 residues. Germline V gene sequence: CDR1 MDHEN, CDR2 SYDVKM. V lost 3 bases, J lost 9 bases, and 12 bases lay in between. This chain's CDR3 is CASSLGGMGSPLHF. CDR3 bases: TGTGCCAGCAGTTTGGGGGGGATGGGTTCACCCCTCCACTTT.

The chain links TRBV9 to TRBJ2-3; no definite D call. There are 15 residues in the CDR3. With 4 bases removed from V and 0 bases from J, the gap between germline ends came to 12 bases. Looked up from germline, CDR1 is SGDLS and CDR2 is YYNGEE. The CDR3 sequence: CASSPYSTSTDTQYF. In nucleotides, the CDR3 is TGTGCCAGCAGCCCATACAGTACTAGCACAGATACGCAGTATTTT. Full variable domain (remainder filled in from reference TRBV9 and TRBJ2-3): DSGVTQTPKHLITATGQRVTLRCSPRSGDLSVYWYQQSLDQGLQFLIQYYNGEERAKGNILERFSAQQFPDLHSELNLSSLELGDSALYFCASSPYSTSTDTQYFGPGTRLTVL.

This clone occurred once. CDR3 nucleotides: TGTGCCAGCAGCCAAGAGCGGTTGAACACCGGGGAGCTGTTTTTT. Its translation: CASSQERLNTGELFF. The chain carries TRBV4-2 and TRBJ2-2; D is ambiguous. The germline gives CDR1 LGHNA, CDR2 YNFKEQ. The length of the CDR3 is 15 residues. V was shortened by 0 bases and J by 1 base, with 6 bases between the two germline ends.

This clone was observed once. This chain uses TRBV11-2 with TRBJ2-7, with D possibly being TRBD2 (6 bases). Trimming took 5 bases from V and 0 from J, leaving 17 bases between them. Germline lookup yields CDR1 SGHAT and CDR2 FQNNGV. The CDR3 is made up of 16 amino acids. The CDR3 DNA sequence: TGTGCCAGCAGCCCAACCCCTCGGGGACTCTCCTACGAGCAGTACTTC. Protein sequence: CASSPTPRGLSYEQYF.

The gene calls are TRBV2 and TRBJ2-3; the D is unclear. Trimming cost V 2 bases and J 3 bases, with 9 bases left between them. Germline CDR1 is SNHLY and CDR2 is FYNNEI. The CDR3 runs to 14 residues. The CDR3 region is CASSETRYTDTQYF. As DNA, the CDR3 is TGTGCCAGCAGTGAAACTCGGTATACAGATACGCAGTATTTT.

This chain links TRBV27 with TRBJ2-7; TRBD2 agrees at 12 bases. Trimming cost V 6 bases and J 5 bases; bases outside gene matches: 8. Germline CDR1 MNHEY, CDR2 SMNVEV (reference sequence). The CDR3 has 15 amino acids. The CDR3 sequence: CASSQLAGGFDEQYF. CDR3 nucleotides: TGTGCCAGCAGCCAACTAGCGGGAGGTTTTGACGAGCAGTACTTC.

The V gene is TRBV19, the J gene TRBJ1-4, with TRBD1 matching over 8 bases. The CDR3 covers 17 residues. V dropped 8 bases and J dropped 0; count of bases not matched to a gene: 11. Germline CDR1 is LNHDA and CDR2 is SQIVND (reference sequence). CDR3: CASHSGQVSATNEKLFF. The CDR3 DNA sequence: TGTGCCAGTCATTCGGGACAGGTGTCTGCAACTAATGAAAAACTGTTTTTT.

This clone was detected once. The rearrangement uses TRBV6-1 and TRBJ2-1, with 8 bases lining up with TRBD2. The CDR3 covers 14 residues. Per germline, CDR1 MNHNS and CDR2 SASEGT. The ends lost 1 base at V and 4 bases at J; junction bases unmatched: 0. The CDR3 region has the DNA TGTGCCAGCAGTGAAGGACTAGCGTACAATGAGCAGTTCTTC. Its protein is CASSEGLAYNEQFF.

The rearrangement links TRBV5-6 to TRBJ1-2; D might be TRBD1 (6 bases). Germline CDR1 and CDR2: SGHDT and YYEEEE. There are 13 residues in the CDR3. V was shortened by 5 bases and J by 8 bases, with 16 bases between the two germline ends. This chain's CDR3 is CASSHWGGQGYTF. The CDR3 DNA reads TGTGCCAGCAGTCACTGGGGGGGCCAAGGCTACACCTTC.

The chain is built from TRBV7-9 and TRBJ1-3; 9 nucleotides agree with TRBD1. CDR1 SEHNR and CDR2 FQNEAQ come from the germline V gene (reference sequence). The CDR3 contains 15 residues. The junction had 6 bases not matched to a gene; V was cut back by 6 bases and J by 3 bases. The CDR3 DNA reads TGTGCCAGCAGGTCACAGGGGGCTAGTGGAAACACCATATATTTT. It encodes CASRSQGASGNTIYF.